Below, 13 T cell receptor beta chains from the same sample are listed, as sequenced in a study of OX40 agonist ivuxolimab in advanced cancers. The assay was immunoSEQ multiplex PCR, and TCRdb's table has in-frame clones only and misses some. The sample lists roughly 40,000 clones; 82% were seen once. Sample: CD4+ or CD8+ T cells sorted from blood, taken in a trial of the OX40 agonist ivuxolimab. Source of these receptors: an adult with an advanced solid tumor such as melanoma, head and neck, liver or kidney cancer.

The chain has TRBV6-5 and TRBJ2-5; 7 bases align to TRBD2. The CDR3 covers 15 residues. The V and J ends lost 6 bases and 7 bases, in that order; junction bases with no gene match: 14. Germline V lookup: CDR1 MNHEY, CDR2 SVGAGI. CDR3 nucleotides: TGTGCCAGCAGAGGGGACCGCGGGAGTAGGGTGACCCAGTACTTC. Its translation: CASRGDRGSRVTQYF.

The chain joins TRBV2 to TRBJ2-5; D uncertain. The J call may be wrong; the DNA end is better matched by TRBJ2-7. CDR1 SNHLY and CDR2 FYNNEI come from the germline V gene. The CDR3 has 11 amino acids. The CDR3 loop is CASSEPREQYF. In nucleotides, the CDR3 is TGTGCCAGCAGTGAACCGCGCGAGCAGTACTTC.

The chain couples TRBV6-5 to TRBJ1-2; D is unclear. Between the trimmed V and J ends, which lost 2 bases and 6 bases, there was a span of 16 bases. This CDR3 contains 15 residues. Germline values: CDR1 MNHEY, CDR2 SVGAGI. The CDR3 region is CASSYGPPVGHGYTF. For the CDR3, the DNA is TGTGCCAGCAGTTACGGGCCACCTGTCGGCCATGGCTACACCTTC.

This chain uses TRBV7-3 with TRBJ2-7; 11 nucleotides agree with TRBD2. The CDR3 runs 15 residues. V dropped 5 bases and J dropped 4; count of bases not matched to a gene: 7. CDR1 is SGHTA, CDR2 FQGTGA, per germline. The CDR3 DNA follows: TGTGCCAGCAGCCGTACTAGCGGGAGCGGGTACGAGCAGTACTTC. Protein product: CASSRTSGSGYEQYF.

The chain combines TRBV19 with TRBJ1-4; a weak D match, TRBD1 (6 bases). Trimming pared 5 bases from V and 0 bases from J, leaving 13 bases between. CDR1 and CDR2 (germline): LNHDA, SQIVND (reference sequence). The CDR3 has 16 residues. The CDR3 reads CASSGTSGATNEKLFF. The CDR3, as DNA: TGTGCCAGTAGTGGGACATCGGGCGCAACTAATGAAAAACTGTTTTTT.

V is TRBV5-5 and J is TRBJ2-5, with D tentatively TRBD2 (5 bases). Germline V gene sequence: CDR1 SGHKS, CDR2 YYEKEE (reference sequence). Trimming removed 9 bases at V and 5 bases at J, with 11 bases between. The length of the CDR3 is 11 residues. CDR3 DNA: TGTGCCACCGGGATCGGGGAGACCCAGTACTTC. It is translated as CATGIGETQYF.

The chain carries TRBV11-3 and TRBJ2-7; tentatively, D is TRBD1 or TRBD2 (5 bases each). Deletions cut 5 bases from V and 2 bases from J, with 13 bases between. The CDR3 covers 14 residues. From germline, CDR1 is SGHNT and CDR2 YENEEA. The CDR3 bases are TGTGCCAGCAGCGGGACGGATACACCCTACGAGCAGTACTTC. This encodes CASSGTDTPYEQYF.

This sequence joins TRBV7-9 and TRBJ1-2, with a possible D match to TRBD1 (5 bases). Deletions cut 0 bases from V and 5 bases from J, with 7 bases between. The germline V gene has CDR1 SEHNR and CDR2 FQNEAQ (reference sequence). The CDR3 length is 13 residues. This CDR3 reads CASSLAGVYGYTF. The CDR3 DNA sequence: TGTGCCAGCAGCTTAGCGGGGGTATATGGCTACACCTTC.

The CDR3 sequence is CASSLTGQSLFF. CDR3 in DNA: TGTGCCAGCAGTTTAACGGGACAGTCCCTGTTTTTT. The chain has TRBV28 and TRBJ1-4, with TRBD1 matching over 7 bases. The CDR3 consists of 12 residues. Germline V lookup: CDR1 MDHEN, CDR2 SYDVKM. V shed 2 bases and J 14 bases; nucleotides not matched to a gene: 5.

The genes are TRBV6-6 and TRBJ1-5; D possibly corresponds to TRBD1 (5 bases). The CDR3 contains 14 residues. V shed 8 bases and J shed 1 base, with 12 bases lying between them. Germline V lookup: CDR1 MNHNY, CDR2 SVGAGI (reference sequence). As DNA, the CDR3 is TGTGCCAGCGGCTTTCAGGGAAGCAATCAGCCCCAGCATTTT. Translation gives CASGFQGSNQPQHF.

CDR3 residues: CASSYFAGELFF. In nucleotides, the CDR3 is TGTGCCAGCAGTTATTTTGCCGGGGAGCTGTTTTTT. The V call is TRBV6-5, the J call TRBJ2-2; D gene ambiguous. The CDR3 is made up of 12 amino acids. V gave up 3 bases and J gave up 6 bases, with 5 bases separating them. CDR1 is MNHEY and CDR2 is SVGAGI in the germline V gene.

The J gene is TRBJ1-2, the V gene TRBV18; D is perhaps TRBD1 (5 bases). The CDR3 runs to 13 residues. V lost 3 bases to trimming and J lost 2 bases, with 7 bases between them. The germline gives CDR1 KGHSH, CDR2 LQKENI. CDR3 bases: TGTGCCAGCTCACCCGACAGCAACTATGGCTACACCTTC. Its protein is CASSPDSNYGYTF.

The CDR3 spells CASSLRDRGSDTEAFF. The DNA of the CDR3 is TGTGCCAGCAGTTTAAGGGACAGGGGTAGCGACACTGAAGCTTTCTTT. V usage is TRBV28 and J usage is TRBJ1-1, with 10 bases aligning to TRBD1. With 2 bases clipped from V and 3 bases from J, the junction kept 6 bases outside the gene matches. The CDR3 length is 16 residues. From germline, CDR1 is MDHEN and CDR2 SYDVKM.